This T cell receptor (beta chain) comes out of a study of technical replicates of blood from a few donors. The germline gives CDR1 SGHRS, CDR2 YFSETQ. V lost 0 bases, J lost 9 bases, and 7 bases lay in between. CDR3 size: 12 residues. The assay was immunoSEQ multiplex PCR, and TCRdb's table has in-frame clones only and misses some. The sample shows some 71,000 clones, nearly 98% of them seen only once. Material for sequencing was T cells isolated from PBMCs. V is TRBV5-1 and J is TRBJ2-1; D unclear. This TCR was sampled from a human donor in good health. CDR3 residues: CASSLVGAEQFF. In DNA, the CDR3 is TGCGCCAGCAGCTTGGTAGGAGCTGAGCAGTTCTTC.